This T cell receptor beta chain was documented in a study of neurological immune-mediated disorders. Broader study findings: It was HTLV-1-associated myelopathy that showed the most TCR clonal expansion, while multiple sclerosis showed the least, falling below healthy controls. Across subjects, expanded clones had no CDR3 amino acid sequences in common, pointing to private repertoires in all groups.

At least ten counts were recorded for this clonotype. What it binds is unknown. The team produced cDNA through 5'RACE using 10-nucleotide random UMIs. Via MiXCR, TCRdb re-called the 5' RACE reads, giving one row per CDR3 protein. The table has about 82,000 distinct CDR3 sequences, just over 2.5% seen once. This CDR3 has 15 amino acids. V gave up 10 bases and J gave up 2 bases, with 19 bases separating them. Looked up from germline, CDR1 is SEHNR and CDR2 is FQNEAQ (reference sequence). The chain is built from TRBV7-9 and TRBJ2-3, with D unresolved. The origin of this receptor is a woman aged 25 to 39 with multiple sclerosis. Sample: PBMCs. CDR3 nucleotides: TGTGCCACCTTGACCGGGCCCGAGGCCACAGATACGCAGTATTTT. Amino acids: CATLTGPEATDTQYF.